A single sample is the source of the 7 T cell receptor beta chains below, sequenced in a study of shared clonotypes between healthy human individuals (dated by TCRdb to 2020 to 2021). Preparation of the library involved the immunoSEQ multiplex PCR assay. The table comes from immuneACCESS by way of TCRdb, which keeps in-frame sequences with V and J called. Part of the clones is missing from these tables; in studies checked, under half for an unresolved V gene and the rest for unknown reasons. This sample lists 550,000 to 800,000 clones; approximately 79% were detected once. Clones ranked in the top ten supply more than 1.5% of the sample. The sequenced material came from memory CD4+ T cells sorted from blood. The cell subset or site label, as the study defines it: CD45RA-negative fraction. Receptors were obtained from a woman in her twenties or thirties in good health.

The chain's CDR3 is CASSAQGNYGYTF. As DNA, the CDR3 is TGTGCCAGCAGCGCCCAGGGTAACTATGGCTACACCTTC. J is TRBJ1-2 and V is TRBV7-9, with a weak D call TRBD1 (5 bases). This CDR3 has 13 residues. Germline lookup yields CDR1 SEHNR and CDR2 FQNEAQ (reference sequence). V was pared by 5 bases and J by 1 base, with 8 bases between.

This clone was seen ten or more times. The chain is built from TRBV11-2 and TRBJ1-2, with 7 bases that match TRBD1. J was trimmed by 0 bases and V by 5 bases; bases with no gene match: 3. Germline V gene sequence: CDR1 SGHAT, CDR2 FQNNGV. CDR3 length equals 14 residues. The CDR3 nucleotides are TGTGCCAGCAGCGTCGACAGGGCTAACTATGGCTACACCTTC. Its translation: CASSVDRANYGYTF.

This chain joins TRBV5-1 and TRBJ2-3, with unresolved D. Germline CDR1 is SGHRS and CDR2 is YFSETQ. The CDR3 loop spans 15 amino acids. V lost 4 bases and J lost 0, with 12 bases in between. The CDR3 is CASSKSTLSTDTQYF. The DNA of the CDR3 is TGCGCCAGCAGCAAGTCTACCCTGAGCACAGATACGCAGTATTTT. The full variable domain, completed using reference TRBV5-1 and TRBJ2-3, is KAGVTQTPRYLIKTRGQQVTLSCSPISGHRSVSWYQQTPGQGLQFLFEYFSETQRNKGNFPGRFSGRQFSNSRSEMNVSTLELGDSALYLCASSKSTLSTDTQYFGPGTRLTVL.

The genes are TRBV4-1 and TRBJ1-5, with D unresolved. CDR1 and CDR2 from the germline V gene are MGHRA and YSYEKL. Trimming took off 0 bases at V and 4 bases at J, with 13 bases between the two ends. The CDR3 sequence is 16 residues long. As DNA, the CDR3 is TGCGCCAGCAGCCAAGAGACTCAACGGAGAAATCAGCCCCAGCATTTT. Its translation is CASSQETQRRNQPQHF.

DNA for the CDR3: TGTGCCAGCAGTTTAAATAGCGGCCACACCGGGGAGCTGTTTTTT. Amino acid sequence: CASSLNSGHTGELFF. V gene TRBV27 combines with J gene TRBJ2-2, with a possible D match to TRBD2 (6 bases). The germline CDR1 and CDR2 sequences are MNHEY and SMNVEV (reference sequence). The CDR3 totals 15 residues. The V end was cut by 2 bases, the J end by 3 bases, with 10 bases between.

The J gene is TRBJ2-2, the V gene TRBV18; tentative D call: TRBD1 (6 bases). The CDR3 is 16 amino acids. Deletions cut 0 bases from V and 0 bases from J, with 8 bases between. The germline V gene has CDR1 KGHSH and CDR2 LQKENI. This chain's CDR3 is CASSPPRQANTGELFF. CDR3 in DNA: TGTGCCAGCTCACCACCGAGACAGGCGAACACCGGGGAGCTGTTTTTT.

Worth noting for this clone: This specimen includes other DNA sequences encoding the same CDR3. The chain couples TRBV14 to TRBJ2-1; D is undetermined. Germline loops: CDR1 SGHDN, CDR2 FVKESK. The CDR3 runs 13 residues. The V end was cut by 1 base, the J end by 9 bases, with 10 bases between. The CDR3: CASSQGNGFEQFF. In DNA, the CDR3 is TGTGCCAGCAGCCAAGGTAACGGTTTTGAGCAGTTCTTC.